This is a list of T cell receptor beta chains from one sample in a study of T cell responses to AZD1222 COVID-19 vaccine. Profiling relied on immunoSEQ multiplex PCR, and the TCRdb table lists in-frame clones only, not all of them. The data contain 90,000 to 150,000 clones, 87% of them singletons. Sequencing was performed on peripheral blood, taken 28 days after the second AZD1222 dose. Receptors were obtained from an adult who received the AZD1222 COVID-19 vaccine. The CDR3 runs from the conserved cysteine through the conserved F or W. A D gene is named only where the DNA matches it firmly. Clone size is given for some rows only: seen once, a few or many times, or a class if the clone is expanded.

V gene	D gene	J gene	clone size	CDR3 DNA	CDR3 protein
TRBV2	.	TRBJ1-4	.	TGTGCCAGCAGTGATTCGGGAGCAACTAATGAAAAACTGTTTTTT	CASSDSGATNEKLFF
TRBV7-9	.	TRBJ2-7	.	TGTGCCAGCAGCTTAGTCCACGAGCAGTACTTC	CASSLVHEQYF
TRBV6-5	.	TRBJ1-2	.	TGTGCCAGCAGTTCCTGGGCCCGAGCTAACTATGGCTACACCTTC	CASSSWARANYGYTF
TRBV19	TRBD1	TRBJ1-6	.	TGTGCCAGTGGGACAGACTATAATTCACCCCTCCACTTT	CASGTDYNSPLHF
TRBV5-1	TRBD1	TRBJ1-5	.	TGCGCCAGCACCACTCTAGGGGGACAGAGCAATCAGCCCCAGCATTTT	CASTTLGGQSNQPQHF
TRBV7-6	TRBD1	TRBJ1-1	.	TGTGCCAGCAGCTCCCCCAGGGGGGCGAACACTGAAGCTTTCTTT	CASSSPRGANTEAFF
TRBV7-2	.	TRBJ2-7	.	TGTGCCAGCAGCTGGGGGGTGTCCTACGAGCAGTACTTC	CASSWGVSYEQYF
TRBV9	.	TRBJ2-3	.	TGTGCCAGCAGCCCAACAGAGAGGTGGCTAGCGTTTAGCACAGATACGCAGTATTTT	CASSPTERWLAFSTDTQYF
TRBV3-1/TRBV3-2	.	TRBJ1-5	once	TGTGCCAGCAGCTCCGGATGGACTAGCAATCAGCCCCAGCATTTT	CASSSGWTSNQPQHF
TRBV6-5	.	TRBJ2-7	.	TGTGCCAGCAGGTCAACACAACTCTACGAGCAGTACTTC	CASRSTQLYEQYF
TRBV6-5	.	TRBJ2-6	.	TGTGCCAGCAGGGGCAGAAACTCTGGGGCCAACGTCCTGACTTTC	CASRGRNSGANVLTF
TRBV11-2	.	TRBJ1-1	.	TGTGCCAGCAGCTTAGCAGACATGGGCACTGAAGCTTTCTTT	CASSLADMGTEAFF
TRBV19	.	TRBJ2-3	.	TGTGCCAGTAGTATTGGCAGCACAGATACGCAGTATTTT	CASSIGSTDTQYF
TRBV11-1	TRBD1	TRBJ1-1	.	TGTGCCAGCAGCTTTGGGACAGGGGTACCTGAAGCTTTCTTT	CASSFGTGVPEAFF
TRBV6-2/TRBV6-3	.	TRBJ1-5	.	TGTGCCAGCAGCCCTTTGATTAGCAATCAGCCCCAGCATTTT	CASSPLISNQPQHF
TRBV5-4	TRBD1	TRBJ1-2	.	TGTGCCAGCAGCCCCCGACAGGGAAATAACTATGGCTACACCTTC	CASSPRQGNNYGYTF
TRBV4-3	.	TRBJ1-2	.	TGCGCCAGCAGCCAAGAAGGGGGGCAGGGAGGTGGCTACACCTTC	CASSQEGGQGGGYTF
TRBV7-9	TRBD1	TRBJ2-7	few	TGTGCCAGCAGCTCACCGGGACAGGGGAGCTACGAGCAGTACTTC	CASSSPGQGSYEQYF
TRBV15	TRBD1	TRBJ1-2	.	TGTGCCACCAGCAACCGGGGGACAGGGGGTGGCTACACCTTC	CATSNRGTGGGYTF
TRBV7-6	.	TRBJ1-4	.	TGTGCCAGCAGCTTAAGGGGACCCAATGAAAAACTGTTTTTT	CASSLRGPNEKLFF
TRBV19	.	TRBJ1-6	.	TGTGCCAGTAGTATTCAGGCAGCCGTTACGAATTCACCCCTCCACTTT	CASSIQAAVTNSPLHF
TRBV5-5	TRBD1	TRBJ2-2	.	TGTGCCAGCAGCCCCGGGACAGGGAACACCGGGGAGCTGTTTTTT	CASSPGTGNTGELFF
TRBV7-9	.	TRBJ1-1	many	TGTGCCAGCAGCTTCGTGTCGGGCGCTGAAGCTTTCTTT	CASSFVSGAEAFF
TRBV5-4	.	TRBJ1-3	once	TGTGCCAGCAGCTTGGACAGCCTCTCTGGAAACACCATATATTTT	CASSLDSLSGNTIYF
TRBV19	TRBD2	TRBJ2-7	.	TGTGCCAGTAGACACTCCACGGGGACTAGCTTTTACGAGCAGTACTTC	CASRHSTGTSFYEQYF
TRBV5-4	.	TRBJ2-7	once	TGTGCCAGCAGCTTGCAAGAGACCTACGAGCAGTACTTC	CASSLQETYEQYF
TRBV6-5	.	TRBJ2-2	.	TGTGCCAGCACCCGAGGGGACTTCGGACCCGGGGAGCTGTTTTTT	CASTRGDFGPGELFF
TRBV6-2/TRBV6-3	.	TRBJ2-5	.	TGTGCCAGCAGTCAGGTCCTCCAAGAGACCCAGTACTTC	CASSQVLQETQYF
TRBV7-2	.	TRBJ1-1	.	TGTGCCAGCAGCTCCTCCCCCAGGGCGAACACTGAAGCTTTCTTT	CASSSSPRANTEAFF
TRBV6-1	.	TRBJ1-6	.	TGTGCCAGCAGTGAAGGCGATTGGTGGACCAGCAGTGTTTCACCCCTCCACTTT	CASSEGDWWTSSVSPLHF
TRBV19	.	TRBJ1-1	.	TGTGCCAGTAGTATCCTCCGGAGGGGCACTGAAGCTTTCTTT	CASSILRRGTEAFF
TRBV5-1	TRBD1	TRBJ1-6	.	TGCGCCAGCAGCTTGGCCCCCGGACAGGGAGGTAATTCACCCCTCCACTTT	CASSLAPGQGGNSPLHF
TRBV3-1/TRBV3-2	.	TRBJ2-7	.	TGTGCCAGCAGCCAAGTCCGGAGCTACGAGCAGTACTTC	CASSQVRSYEQYF
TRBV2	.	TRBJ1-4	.	TGTGCCAGCAGTGAAGGCAGGGCGGAAGAAAAACTGTTTTTT	CASSEGRAEEKLFF
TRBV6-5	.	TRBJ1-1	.	TGTGCCAGCAGGCCCCCTCGCCTAGGGAACACTGAAGCTTTCTTT	CASRPPRLGNTEAFF
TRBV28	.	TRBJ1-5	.	TGTGCCAGCAGTTGGTATGGGGGTAGCAATCAGCCCCAGCATTTT	CASSWYGGSNQPQHF
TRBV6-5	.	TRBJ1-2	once	TGTGCCAGCAATTCCGCGGACGGGAGGATCTATGGCTACACCTTC	CASNSADGRIYGYTF
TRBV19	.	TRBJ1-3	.	TGTGCCAGTAGCCCGGGACCGGGGGGAAACACCATATATTTT	CASSPGPGGNTIYF
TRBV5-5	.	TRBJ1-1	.	TGTGCCAGCAGCTTGACGACATTGAACACTGAAGCTTTCTTT	CASSLTTLNTEAFF
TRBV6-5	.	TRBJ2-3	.	TGTGCCAGCAGTTACTCGCGACGCACAGATACGCAGTATTTT	CASSYSRRTDTQYF
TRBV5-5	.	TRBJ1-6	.	TGTGCCAGCAGCTTGGTTTTGGGGAGGGATTCACCCCTCCACTTT	CASSLVLGRDSPLHF
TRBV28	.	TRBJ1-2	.	TGTGCCAGCAGTTTAGCCGGGACGTATGGCTACACCTTC	CASSLAGTYGYTF
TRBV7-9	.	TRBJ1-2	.	TGTGCCAGCAGCTTAGGCGGAGGGGGTCACTATGGCTACACCTTC	CASSLGGGGHYGYTF
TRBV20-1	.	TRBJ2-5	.	TGCAGTGCTAGAGCAGGGGAGACCCAGTACTTC	CSARAGETQYF
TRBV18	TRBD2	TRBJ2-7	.	TGTGCCAGCTCACCGGCGGGACTAGGCGCCTACGAGCAGTACTTC	CASSPAGLGAYEQYF
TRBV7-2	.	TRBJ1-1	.	TGTGCCAGCAGCTTAGTGTCAGGGTCGAACACTGAAGCTTTCTTT	CASSLVSGSNTEAFF
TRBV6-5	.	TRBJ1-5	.	TGTGCCAGCAGCCCGGGGACAAGAAATCAGCCCCAGCATTTT	CASSPGTRNQPQHF
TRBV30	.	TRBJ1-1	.	TGTGCCTGGAGTAAAGGGTTGACTGAAGCTTTCTTT	CAWSKGLTEAFF
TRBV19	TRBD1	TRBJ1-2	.	TGTGCCAGTAGTGGCTACCGGGACAGGGGGACCAACTATGGCTACACCTTC	CASSGYRDRGTNYGYTF
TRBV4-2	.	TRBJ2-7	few	TGTGCCAGCAGCCAAACGGCCAACACCTACGAGCAGTACTTC	CASSQTANTYEQYF
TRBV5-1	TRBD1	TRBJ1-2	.	TGCGCCAGCAGCTTGGTTGACAGGGGTGGCTACACCTTC	CASSLVDRGGYTF
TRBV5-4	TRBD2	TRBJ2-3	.	TGTGCCAGCAGAACGGAAGGACTAGCGGGGGGGGGCACAGATACGCAGTATTTT	CASRTEGLAGGGTDTQYF
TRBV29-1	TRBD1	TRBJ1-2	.	TGCAGCGTTGAACCTACAGGGGGCGCGAATGGCTACACCTTC	CSVEPTGGANGYTF
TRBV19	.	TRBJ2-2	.	TGTGCCAGTAGTACCGAGTTTGGCCCGATGAACACCGGGGAGCTGTTTTTT	CASSTEFGPMNTGELFF
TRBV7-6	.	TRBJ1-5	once	TGTGCCAGCAGCCTAGGGGGGGGGAATCAGCCCCAGCATTTT	CASSLGGGNQPQHF
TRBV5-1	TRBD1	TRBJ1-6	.	TGCGCCAGCAGCTTGGTAGGGGGCTATTCACCCCTCCACTTT	CASSLVGGYSPLHF
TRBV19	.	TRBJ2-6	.	TGTGCCAGTAGCCCCGGACACATGGGGGACCGCGTCCTGACTTTC	CASSPGHMGDRVLTF